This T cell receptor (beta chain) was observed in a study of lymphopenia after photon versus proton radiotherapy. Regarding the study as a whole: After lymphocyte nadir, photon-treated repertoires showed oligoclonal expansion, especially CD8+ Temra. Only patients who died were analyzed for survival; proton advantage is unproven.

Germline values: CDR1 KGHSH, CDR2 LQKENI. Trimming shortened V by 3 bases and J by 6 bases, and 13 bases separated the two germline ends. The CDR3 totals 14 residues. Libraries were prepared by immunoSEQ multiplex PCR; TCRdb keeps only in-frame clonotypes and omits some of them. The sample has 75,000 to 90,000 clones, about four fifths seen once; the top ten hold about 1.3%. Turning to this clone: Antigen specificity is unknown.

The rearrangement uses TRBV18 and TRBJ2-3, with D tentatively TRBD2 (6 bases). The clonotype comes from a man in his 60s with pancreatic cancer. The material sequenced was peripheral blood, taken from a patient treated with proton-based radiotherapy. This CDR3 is CASSPALASDTQYF. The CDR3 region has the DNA TGTGCCAGCTCACCGGCCCTAGCGTCCGATACGCAGTATTTT.